This T cell receptor (beta chain) was recovered during a study of blood T cell repertoires in COVID-19. Sequencing used immunoSEQ multiplex PCR; TCRdb keeps in-frame clones, though not all of them. The repertoire has roughly 380,000 clones, 75% to 90% of them found once; the top ten carry around 1.5%. This clone was recorded once. Germline assignment: CDR1 SGHTA and CDR2 FQGNSA. Trimming left V 1 base short and J 10 bases short, with 7 bases between. This CDR3 has 11 amino acids. The receptor comes from a woman aged 40 to 49 with COVID-19, enrolled during active disease. The chain links TRBV7-2 to TRBJ1-1; no clear D gene. Material: peripheral blood. This CDR3 reads CASSLGAGAFF. CDR3 DNA: TGTGCCAGCAGCTTAGGGGCGGGAGCTTTCTTT.